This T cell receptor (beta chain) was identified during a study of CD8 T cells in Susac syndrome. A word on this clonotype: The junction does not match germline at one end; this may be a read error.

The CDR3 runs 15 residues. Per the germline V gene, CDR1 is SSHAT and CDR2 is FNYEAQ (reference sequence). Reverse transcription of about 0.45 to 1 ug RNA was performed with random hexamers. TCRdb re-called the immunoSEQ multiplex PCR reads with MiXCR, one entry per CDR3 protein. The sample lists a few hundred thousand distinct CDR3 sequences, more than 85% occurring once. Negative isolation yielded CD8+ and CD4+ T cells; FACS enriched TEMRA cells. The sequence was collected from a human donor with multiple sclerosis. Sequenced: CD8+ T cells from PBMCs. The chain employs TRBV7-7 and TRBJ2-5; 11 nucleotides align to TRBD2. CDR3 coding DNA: TGTGCTAGCACCACGACTAGCGGGGCACAAGAGACCCAGTACTTC. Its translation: CASTTTSGAQETQYF. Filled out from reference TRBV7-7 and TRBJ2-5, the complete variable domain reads GAGVSQSPRYKVTKRGQDVTLRCDPISSHATLYWYQQALGQGPEFLTYFNYEAQPDKSGLPSDRFSAERPEGSISTLTIQRTEQRDSAMYRCASTTTSGAQETQYFGPGTRLLVL.